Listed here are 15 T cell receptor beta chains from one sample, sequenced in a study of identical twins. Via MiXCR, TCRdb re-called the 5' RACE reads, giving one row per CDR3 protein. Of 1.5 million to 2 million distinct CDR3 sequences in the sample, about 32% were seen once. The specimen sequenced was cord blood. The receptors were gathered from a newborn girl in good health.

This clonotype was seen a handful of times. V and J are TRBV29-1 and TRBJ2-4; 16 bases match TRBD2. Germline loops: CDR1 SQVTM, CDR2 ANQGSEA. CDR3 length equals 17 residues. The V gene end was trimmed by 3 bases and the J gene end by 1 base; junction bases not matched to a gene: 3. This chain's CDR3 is CSVDGTSGGDAKNIQYF. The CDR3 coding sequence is TGCAGCGTTGATGGGACTAGCGGGGGGGATGCCAAAAACATTCAGTACTTC.

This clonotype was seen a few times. The CDR3 loop is CASSVALYQETQYF. The CDR3 nucleotides read TGTGCCAGCAGCGTAGCCCTTTACCAAGAGACCCAGTACTTC. V gene TRBV9 combines with J gene TRBJ2-5; no clear D. Germline V gives CDR1 SGDLS, CDR2 YYNGEE. CDR3 length equals 14 residues. V was cut by 0 bases and J by 0 bases, with 6 bases left in between.

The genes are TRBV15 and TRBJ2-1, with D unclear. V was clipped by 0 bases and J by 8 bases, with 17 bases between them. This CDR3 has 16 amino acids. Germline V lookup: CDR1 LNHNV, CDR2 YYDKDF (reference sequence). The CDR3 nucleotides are TGTGCCACCAGCAGAGATCGTCCCTTCGGCCGAGATGAGCAGTTCTTC. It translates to CATSRDRPFGRDEQFF.

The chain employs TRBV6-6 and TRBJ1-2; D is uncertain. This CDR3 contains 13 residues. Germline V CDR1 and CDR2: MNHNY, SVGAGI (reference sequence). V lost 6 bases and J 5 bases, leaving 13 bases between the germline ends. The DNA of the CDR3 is TGTGCCAGCAGGTATATCGAAGGATATGGCTACACCTTC. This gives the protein CASRYIEGYGYTF.

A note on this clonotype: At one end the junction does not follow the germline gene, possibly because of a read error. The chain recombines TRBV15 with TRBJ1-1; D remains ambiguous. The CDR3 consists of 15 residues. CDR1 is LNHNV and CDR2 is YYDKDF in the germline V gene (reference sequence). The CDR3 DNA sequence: TGTGCCACCGGCAGAGATACCAACTACCCCACTGAAGCTTTCTTT. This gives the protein CATGRDTNYPTEAFF.

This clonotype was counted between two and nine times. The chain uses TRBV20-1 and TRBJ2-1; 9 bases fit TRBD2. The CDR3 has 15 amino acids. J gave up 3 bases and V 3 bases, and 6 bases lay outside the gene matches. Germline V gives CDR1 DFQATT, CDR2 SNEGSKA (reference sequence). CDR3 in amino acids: CSASRSGGNYNEQFF. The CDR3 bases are TGCAGTGCTAGCCGGAGCGGGGGGAACTACAATGAGCAGTTCTTC.

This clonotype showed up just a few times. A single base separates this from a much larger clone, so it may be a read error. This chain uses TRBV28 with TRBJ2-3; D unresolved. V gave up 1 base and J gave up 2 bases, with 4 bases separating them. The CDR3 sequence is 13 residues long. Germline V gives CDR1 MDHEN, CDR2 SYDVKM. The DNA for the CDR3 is TGTGCCAGCAGTTTATACGTCACAGATACGCAGTATTTT. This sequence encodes CASSLYVTDTQYF.

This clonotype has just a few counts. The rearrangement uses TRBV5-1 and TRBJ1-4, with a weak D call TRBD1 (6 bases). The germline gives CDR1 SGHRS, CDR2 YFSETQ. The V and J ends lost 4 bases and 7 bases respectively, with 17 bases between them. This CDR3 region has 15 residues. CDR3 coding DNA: TGCGCCAGCAGCCCCGACAGGAACAAGGGTGAAAAACTGTTTTTT. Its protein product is CASSPDRNKGEKLFF.

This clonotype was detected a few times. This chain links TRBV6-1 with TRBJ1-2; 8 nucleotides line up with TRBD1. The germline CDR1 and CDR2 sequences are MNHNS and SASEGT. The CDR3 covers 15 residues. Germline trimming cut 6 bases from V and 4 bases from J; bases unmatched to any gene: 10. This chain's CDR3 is CASSLGQGGSYGYTF. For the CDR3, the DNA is TGTGCCAGCAGCCTCGGACAGGGAGGTTCCTATGGCTACACCTTC.

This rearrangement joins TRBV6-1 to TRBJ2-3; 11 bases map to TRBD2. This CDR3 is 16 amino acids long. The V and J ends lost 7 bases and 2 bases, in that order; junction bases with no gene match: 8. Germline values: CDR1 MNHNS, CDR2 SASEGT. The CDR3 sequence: CASKPLAGGPTDTQYF. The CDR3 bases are TGTGCCAGCAAACCCCTAGCGGGAGGCCCCACAGATACGCAGTATTTT.

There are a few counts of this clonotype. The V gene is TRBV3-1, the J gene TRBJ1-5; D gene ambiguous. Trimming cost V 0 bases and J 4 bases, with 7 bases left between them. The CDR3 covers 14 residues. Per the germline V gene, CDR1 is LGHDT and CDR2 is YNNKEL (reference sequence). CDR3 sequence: CASSQDLRNQPQHF. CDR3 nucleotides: TGTGCCAGCAGCCAAGATCTGAGAAATCAGCCCCAGCATTTT.

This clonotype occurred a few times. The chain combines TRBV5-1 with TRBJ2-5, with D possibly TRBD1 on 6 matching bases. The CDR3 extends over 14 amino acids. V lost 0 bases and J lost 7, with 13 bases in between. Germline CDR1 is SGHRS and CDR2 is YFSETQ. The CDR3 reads CASSLGQEKATQYF. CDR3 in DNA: TGCGCCAGCAGCTTGGGACAGGAGAAGGCGACCCAGTACTTC.

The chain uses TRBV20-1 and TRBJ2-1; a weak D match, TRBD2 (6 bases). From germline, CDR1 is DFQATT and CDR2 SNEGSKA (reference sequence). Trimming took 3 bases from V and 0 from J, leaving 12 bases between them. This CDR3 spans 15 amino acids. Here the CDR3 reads CSASHGGSSYNEQFF. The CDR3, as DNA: TGCAGTGCTAGCCACGGGGGAAGCTCCTACAATGAGCAGTTCTTC.

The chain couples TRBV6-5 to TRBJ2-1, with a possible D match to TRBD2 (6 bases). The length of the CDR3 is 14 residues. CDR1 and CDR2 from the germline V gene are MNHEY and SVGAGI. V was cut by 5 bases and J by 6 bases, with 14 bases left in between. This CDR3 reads CASSGLARANEQFF. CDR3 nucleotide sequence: TGTGCCAGCAGTGGGCTAGCGAGGGCCAATGAGCAGTTCTTC.

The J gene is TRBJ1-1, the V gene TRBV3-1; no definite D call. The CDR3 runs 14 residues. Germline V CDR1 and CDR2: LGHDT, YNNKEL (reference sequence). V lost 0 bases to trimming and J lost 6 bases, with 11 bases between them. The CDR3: CASSQEVLRAEAFF. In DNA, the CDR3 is TGTGCCAGCAGCCAAGAGGTCCTCAGAGCTGAAGCTTTCTTT.